One and the same sample provided the 26 T cell receptor beta chains below, sequenced in a study of cytomegalovirus exposure and HLA in healthy donors listed by TCRdb under 2017. Preparation of the library involved the immunoSEQ multiplex PCR assay. Held by TCRdb, this immuneACCESS table contains in-frame sequences only and omits some clones. Under half of the omission traces to an unresolved V gene where checked; the cause of the rest is unknown. The sample table shows around 150,000 clones, and about 82% are seen once. Of the sample, around 2.5% is held by the ten largest clones. The sequenced material came from PBMCs. The receptor source for this set is a man aged 25-40 years in good health and CMV-seropositive.

The chain recombines TRBV7-6 with TRBJ1-4; 7 bases map to TRBD1. This CDR3 comprises 21 residues. V shed 2 bases and J 0 bases; nucleotides not matched to a gene: 18. Germline lookup yields CDR1 SGHVS and CDR2 FNYEAQ. CDR3 coding DNA: TGTGCCAGCAGCTTATCCGCGACAGGGAGTAGGGGAGAGACAACTAATGAAAAACTGTTTTTT. This translates into CASSLSATGSRGETTNEKLFF.

This clone was observed once. The chain has TRBV5-4 and TRBJ2-7; 7 positions match TRBD1. V lost 4 bases, J lost 3 bases, and 4 bases stayed unmatched. CDR1 SGHNT and CDR2 YYREEE come from the germline V gene (reference sequence). The CDR3 has 13 residues. CDR3 protein: CASSPNRGYEQYF. CDR3 in DNA: TGTGCCAGCAGCCCTAACAGGGGCTACGAGCAGTACTTC.

The CDR3 DNA is TGCGCCAGCAGCCAAGTCTCCGGGGACAAGCAGTACTTC. Protein sequence: CASSQVSGDKQYF. The V and J genes are TRBV4-3 and TRBJ2-7, with D possibly TRBD1 on 6 matching bases. The CDR3 length is 13 residues. Per the germline V gene, CDR1 is LGHNA and CDR2 is YSLEER. The ends were cut back, 1 base at V and 8 bases at J, with 12 bases in the middle.

Here the CDR3 reads CASSLAGLASYNEQFF. CDR3 DNA: TGTGCCAGCAGCTTAGCGGGACTGGCCTCCTACAATGAGCAGTTCTTC. The chain is built from TRBV7-8 and TRBJ2-1; TRBD2 might be the D (6 bases). CDR3 size: 16 residues. The germline V gene encodes CDR1 SGHVS and CDR2 FQNEAQ. The V and J ends lost 0 bases and 0 bases respectively, with 9 bases between them.

Turning to this clone: A junction boundary mismatches the germline segment, possibly from a read error. V usage is TRBV7-7 and J usage is TRBJ2-5; TRBD1 matches 10 bases. This CDR3 has 16 residues. Germline CDR1 and CDR2: SSHAT and FNYEAQ (reference sequence). As DNA, the CDR3 is TGTGCTAGCAGCTTAGATGGGACAGGGGTTTTGGAGACCCAGTACTTC. It yields the protein CASSLDGTGVLETQYF.

The chain combines TRBV6-5 with TRBJ1-1, with D unresolved. The germline CDR1 and CDR2 sequences are MNHEY and SVGAGI. Trimming took off 0 bases at V and 3 bases at J, with 8 bases between the two ends. This CDR3 comprises 14 residues. CDR3 loop: CASSYSEEDTEAFF. DNA of the CDR3: TGTGCCAGCAGTTACTCGGAGGAGGACACTGAAGCTTTCTTT.

The J gene is TRBJ1-2, the V gene TRBV7-2, with D unresolved. There are 14 residues in the CDR3. The ends were cut back, 5 bases at V and 4 bases at J, with 14 bases in the middle. CDR1 and CDR2 (germline): SGHTA, FQGNSA. CDR3 amino acids: CASSQRVFGYGYTF. The CDR3 bases are TGTGCCAGCAGCCAGAGGGTGTTTGGCTATGGCTACACCTTC.

The chain employs TRBV5-8 and TRBJ2-3; D is possibly TRBD1 (6 bases). This CDR3 spans 17 amino acids. CDR1 and CDR2 (germline): SGHTS, YDEGEE. Between the trimmed V and J ends, which lost 4 bases and 4 bases, there was a span of 22 bases. The DNA of the CDR3 is TGTGCCAGCAGCAAACGGGCAGGGGATTTTAGGGCAGATACGCAGTATTTT. Translation gives CASSKRAGDFRADTQYF.

The J gene is TRBJ2-3, the V gene TRBV29-1; 9 bases match TRBD2. The junction had 6 bases not matched to a gene; V was cut back by 1 base and J by 4 bases. The CDR3 extends over 15 amino acids. CDR1 and CDR2 (germline): SQVTM, ANQGSEA. The CDR3 region has the DNA TGCAGCGTTGAAGTAGCGGGGGTCCGACCAGATACGCAGTATTTT. Encoded protein: CSVEVAGVRPDTQYF.

The chain links TRBV12-1 to TRBJ1-4; the DNA was not compared with TRBD1, the D call given in the table. TRBV12-1 is recorded as a pseudogene. The CDR3 consists of 11 residues. The CDR3 protein is CASSPGEKLFF. The CDR3 bases are TGTGCCAGCAGCCCAGGGGAAAAACTGTTTTTT.

This chain joins TRBV6-5 and TRBJ2-1, with 11 bases identical to TRBD1. V shed 6 bases and J 1 base; nucleotides not matched to a gene: 2. CDR3 size: 15 residues. From germline, CDR1 is MNHEY and CDR2 SVGAGI. The CDR3 DNA is TGTGCCAGCAGCGGGGACAGGGGGTCCTACAATGAGCAGTTCTTC. Encoded protein: CASSGDRGSYNEQFF.

This sequence joins TRBV5-1 and TRBJ2-1; 7 bases are shared with TRBD1. CDR1 and CDR2 (germline): SGHRS, YFSETQ. Trimming cost V 3 bases and J 6 bases; bases outside gene matches: 3. The CDR3 contains 13 residues. The CDR3 DNA follows: TGCGCCAGCAGCTCGGGACAGTTCAATGAGCAGTTCTTC. It yields the protein CASSSGQFNEQFF.

This clone was counted a few times. V is TRBV7-2 and J is TRBJ1-2; weak D call: TRBD1 (5 bases). Germline V lookup: CDR1 SGHTA, CDR2 FQGNSA. The CDR3 is 13 amino acids. Trimming cost V 7 bases and J 4 bases, with 13 bases left between them. The CDR3 DNA is TGTGCCAGCACCCTTGACAGATCCTATGGCTACACCTTC. Protein: CASTLDRSYGYTF. The complete variable domain, with remaining parts taken from reference TRBV7-2 and TRBJ1-2, reads GAGVSQSPSNKVTEKGKDVELRCDPISGHTALYWYRQSLGQGLEFLIYFQGNSAPDKSGLPSDRFSAERTGGSVSTLTIQRTQQEDSAVYLCASTLDRSYGYTFGSGTRLTVV.

The rearrangement uses TRBV7-2 and TRBJ1-4; TRBD1 matches 10 bases. The CDR3 totals 16 residues. The germline CDR1 and CDR2 sequences are SGHTA and FQGNSA. J lost 8 bases, V lost 3 bases, and 9 bases had no gene match. CDR3 in amino acids: CASSFSGTGATEKLFF. CDR3 DNA sequence: TGTGCCAGCAGCTTCTCCGGGACAGGGGCGACGGAAAAACTGTTTTTT.

The rearrangement joins TRBV2 to TRBJ1-6; 7 bases agree with TRBD1. The CDR3 totals 17 residues. Looked up from germline, CDR1 is SNHLY and CDR2 is FYNNEI. Trimming at V came to 7 bases and at J to 1 base, leaving 10 bases not matched to a gene. Here the CDR3 DNA reads TGTGCCAGCAACTACGACAGGGAGTTATCCTATAATTCACCCCTCCACTTT. Translated, it gives CASNYDRELSYNSPLHF.

V and J are TRBV5-1 and TRBJ1-2, with D tentatively TRBD1 (5 bases). There are 14 residues in the CDR3. Germline V gene data show CDR1 as SGHRS and CDR2 as YFSETQ. V dropped 4 bases and J dropped 4 bases, with 14 bases sitting between them. The CDR3, as DNA: TGCGCCAGCAGCACTCCCGGACACCTCTATGGCTACACCTTC. Translating it yields CASSTPGHLYGYTF.

V is TRBV7-9 and J is TRBJ1-1; weak D call: TRBD1 (6 bases). The V gene lost 9 bases and the J gene lost 6 bases, with 17 bases spanning the gap. Per the germline V gene, CDR1 is SEHNR and CDR2 is FQNEAQ (reference sequence). There are 13 residues in the CDR3. DNA for the CDR3: TGTGCCAGTAAAACAGGGAATAGGGCTGAAGCTTTCTTT. Its translation is CASKTGNRAEAFF. Looking up the rest from reference TRBV7-9 and TRBJ1-1 gives the full variable domain: DTGVSQNPRHKITKRGQNVTFRCDPISEHNRLYWYRQTLGQGPEFLTYFQNEAQLEKSRLLSDRFSAERPKGSFSTLEIQRTEQGDSAMYLCASKTGNRAEAFFGQGTRLTVV.

The chain employs TRBV5-4 and TRBJ2-1; the D gene is possibly TRBD2 (6 bases). This CDR3 contains 14 residues. Germline assignment: CDR1 SGHNT and CDR2 YYREEE (reference sequence). V was pared by 9 bases and J by 3 bases, with 16 bases between. The CDR3 is CATSHVGGYNEQFF. CDR3 coding DNA: TGTGCCACCTCCCACGTGGGGGGCTACAATGAGCAGTTCTTC. The whole variable domain, filled in from reference TRBV5-4 and TRBJ2-1, reads ETGVTQSPTHLIKTRGQQVTLRCSSQSGHNTVSWYQQALGQGPQFIFQYYREEENGRGNFPPRFSGLQFPNYSSELNVNALELDDSALYLCATSHVGGYNEQFFGPGTRLTVL.

V gene TRBV4-1 combines with J gene TRBJ1-4; D is possibly TRBD1 (6 bases). CDR1 and CDR2 (germline): MGHRA, YSYEKL. This CDR3 is built from 15 residues. Trimming took off 1 base at V and 7 bases at J, with 13 bases between the two ends. Here the CDR3 DNA reads TGCGCCAGCAGCCAAGGGGGGGGCTGGAGTGAAAAACTGTTTTTT. It specifies CASSQGGGWSEKLFF.

The table lists this clone with a few counts. This sequence joins TRBV6-1 and TRBJ1-6; D remains ambiguous. Germline loops: CDR1 MNHNS, CDR2 SASEGT. CDR3 length: 13 residues. The V end was cut by 6 bases, the J end by 9 bases, with 12 bases between. CDR3 in DNA: TGTGCCAGCAGGACACCTGCTGGTTCACCCCTCCACTTT. The encoded protein is CASRTPAGSPLHF.

The CDR3 spells CASSLSPSYEQYF. CDR3 bases: TGTGCCAGCAGCTTAAGTCCCAGCTACGAGCAGTACTTC. V and J are TRBV11-2 and TRBJ2-7; D is unresolved. Germline loops: CDR1 SGHAT, CDR2 FQNNGV. The CDR3 runs to 13 residues. V dropped 2 bases and J dropped 3 bases, with 8 bases sitting between them.

V is TRBV4-3 and J is TRBJ2-1; 7 positions agree with TRBD2. J gave up 2 bases and V 0 bases, and 10 bases lay outside the gene matches. CDR1 and CDR2 from the germline V gene are LGHNA and YSLEER. CDR3 size: 18 residues. The CDR3 loop is CASSQEVGGTVAYNEQFF. The CDR3 DNA sequence: TGCGCCAGCAGCCAAGAAGTCGGGGGGACTGTTGCCTACAATGAGCAGTTCTTC.

This sequence joins TRBV18 and TRBJ2-7; a possible D gene is TRBD1 (6 bases). V gave up 3 bases and J gave up 6 bases, with 12 bases separating them. Germline V gene sequence: CDR1 KGHSH, CDR2 LQKENI. The CDR3 sequence is 13 residues long. The CDR3 sequence is CASSPGGQFEQYF. The CDR3 bases are TGTGCCAGCTCACCCGGTGGACAGTTCGAGCAGTACTTC. Full variable domain (missing parts from reference TRBV18 and TRBJ2-7): NAGVMQNPRHLVRRRGQEARLRCSPMKGHSHVYWYRQLPEEGLKFMVYLQKENIIDESGMPKERFSAEFPKEGPSILRIQQVVRGDSAAYFCASSPGGQFEQYFGPGTRLTVT.

J is TRBJ2-3 and V is TRBV4-3; perhaps TRBD1 as D (5 bases). V dropped 0 bases and J dropped 0 bases, with 16 bases sitting between them. The CDR3 totals 18 residues. Germline V CDR1 and CDR2: LGHNA, YSLEER. The CDR3 sequence is CASSQDRGVVASTDTQYF. In DNA, the CDR3 is TGCGCCAGCAGCCAAGATAGGGGCGTGGTAGCAAGCACAGATACGCAGTATTTT.

The chain has TRBV30 and TRBJ2-5, with 9 bases aligning to TRBD2. CDR3 size: 12 residues. V was pared by 5 bases and J by 5 bases, with 3 bases of the junction left unmatched. Germline loops: CDR1 GTSNPN, CDR2 SVGIG (reference sequence). As DNA, the CDR3 is TGTGCCTGGGGGACTAGCTCGGAGACCCAGTACTTC. Translated, it gives CAWGTSSETQYF.

V is TRBV6-5 and J is TRBJ2-7; 8 bases match TRBD2. Unmatched junction bases numbered 3, after V lost 2 bases and J lost 0 bases. Germline V lookup: CDR1 MNHEY, CDR2 SVGAGI. This CDR3 contains 15 residues. In nucleotides, the CDR3 is TGTGCCAGCAGTTACGGGGCGGGGGGCTCCTACGAGCAGTACTTC. It yields the protein CASSYGAGGSYEQYF.